The table lists the clone carrying this T cell receptor beta chain with a few counts. These data come from a study of blood T cell repertoires in COVID-19. Study-wide background: Sites in the United States, Italy and Spain provided acute and convalescent COVID-19 samples. Sources were T cells, B-cell-depleted T cells, or PBMCs; the material itself was cDNA or gDNA.

Under the authors' procedure: Counts of nucleated cells, estimated from reference gene primer amplification, were obtained. Assay: immunoSEQ multiplex PCR; the TCRdb copy retains only in-frame clones and omits some. The V and J calls and clone size were taken over from that table, and D and trimming were inferred from the DNA. The table includes about 240,000 clones, 75% to 85% detected once. In germline, CDR1 is SGDLS, CDR2 YYNGEE. This CDR3 has 15 amino acids. Germline trimming cut 3 bases from V and 6 bases from J; bases unmatched to any gene: 9. The receptor was isolated from a woman between 65 and 79 years old with acute or convalescent COVID-19. V is TRBV9 and J is TRBJ2-4; TRBD1 agrees at 7 bases. Sequenced: peripheral blood. The CDR3 region has the DNA TGTGCCAGCAGCGGCAGAAGGGGGCAGGGAAACATTCAGTACTTC. Translating it yields CASSGRRGQGNIQYF.